This TCR beta chain was retrieved from a study of post-analysis software for immune sequencing data. As for the study in general: Relapsing-remitting, secondary progressive and progressive-relapsing forms of multiple sclerosis all featured among disease courses.

The length of the CDR3 is 15 residues. V lost 4 bases and J lost 5; bases outside the gene matches: 9. Germline CDR1 is MNHEY and CDR2 is SMNVEV (reference sequence). Study findings and constraints: Elevated frequency relative to controls characterized several TRBV segments in patients, TRBV5-6, TRBV5-1 and TRBV20-1 among them.

In regard to this clonotype: The target antigen is unknown.

TCR beta cDNA libraries included unique molecular identifiers. Via MiXCR, TCRdb re-called the PCR reads, giving one row per CDR3 protein. The sample carries some 690,000 distinct CDR3 sequences, approximately 60% recorded once. The chain employs TRBV27 and TRBJ2-5; TRBD1 agrees at 8 bases. The TCR was taken from a girl aged 2-9 years with multiple sclerosis. Sequencing was done on a sample of blood. CDR3 sequence reads: CASSSTGASGETQYF. Written as DNA, the CDR3 is TGTGCCAGCAGTTCGACAGGGGCCTCCGGGGAGACCCAGTACTTC.